The following is a TCR beta chain sequence with its context. The sample is drawn from a study of blood T cell repertoires in COVID-19. Study information: Both acute and convalescent COVID-19 samples were obtained from the United States, Italy and Spain. The cDNA or gDNA used as material had been derived from T cells, B-cell-depleted T cells, or PBMCs.

Authors' data handling: Amplification with reference gene primers provided the estimates of nucleated cell counts. The protocol was immunoSEQ multiplex PCR, while the TCRdb copy is restricted to in-frame clones and leaves out a portion. V and J calls and clone size come straight from that table; D and trimming were deduced from the DNA. Of about 74,000 clones detected, 76% appear once; the ten largest clones hold 16%. In germline, CDR1 is GTSNPN, CDR2 SVGIG (reference sequence). The CDR3 loop spans 13 amino acids. Losses at the gene ends were 5 bases for V and 7 bases for J; bases not matched to a gene: 5.

The genes are TRBV30 and TRBJ2-1; 10 bases align to TRBD1. The sample consisted of peripheral blood. This TCR derives from a man between 70 and 80 years old with active or convalescent COVID-19. The DNA of the CDR3 is TGTGCCTGGGCCGGGACAGGGGTTAATGAGCAGTTCTTC. Translating it yields CAWAGTGVNEQFF.